This T cell receptor beta chain was observed in a study of blood T cell repertoires in COVID-19. The overall study: Acute-phase and convalescent COVID-19 samples originated in the United States, Italy and Spain. Nucleic acid was either cDNA or gDNA, and it came from T cells, B-cell-depleted T cells, or PBMCs.

There are 19 residues in the CDR3. V dropped 7 bases and J dropped 0; count of bases not matched to a gene: 19. The germline CDR1 and CDR2 sequences are SNHLY and FYNNEI. Original processing methods: For nucleated cells, counts were estimated from reference gene primer amplification. Here immunoSEQ multiplex PCR was the method, and the copy in TCRdb shows in-frame clones only, minus some. Clonal size and the V and J genes are those of that table, whereas D and trimming came from the DNA. The sample lists 200,000 to 250,000 clones; 86% were seen once. Material for sequencing was peripheral blood. The chain has TRBV2 and TRBJ2-7, with 9 bases aligning to TRBD2. This clonotype originated in a man aged 25-45 years who had recovered from COVID-19. The CDR3 protein is CASILPGRGGLRDSYEQYF. The DNA of the CDR3 is TGTGCCAGCATCTTACCTGGGCGGGGGGGCCTCCGCGACTCCTACGAGCAGTACTTC.